This T cell receptor (beta chain) was sequenced during a study of T-cell reconstitution after alpha-beta-depleted transplantation in children. The study's findings and limits: There were some patients whose high TCRbeta diversity at day 60 came from surviving recipient T cells and thymic progenitors.

As for this clonotype: Its antigen is not known.

This CDR3 has 15 amino acids. V shed 5 bases, J shed 3 bases, and the junction held 9 bases outside the gene matches. CDR1 is SGHKS and CDR2 is YYEKEE in the germline V gene (reference sequence). Unique molecular identifiers were used in preparing the TCRbeta library. One entry per CDR3 protein results from TCRdb running MiXCR on the PCR reads. The repertoire includes around 420,000 distinct CDR3 sequences, about 16% of them detected once, and just under 30% sits in the top ten. Here the sequenced sample was PBMCs, mostly from graft donor cells, taken 360 days after TCRalphabeta/CD19-depleted stem cell transplant. The J gene is TRBJ2-7, the V gene TRBV5-5; 9 positions match TRBD1. This TCR came from a boy under two years old who had a stem cell transplant for Wiskott-Aldrich syndrome, so the T cells may come from the graft donor. The CDR3 sequence: CASSLAGTGYYEQYF. In DNA, the CDR3 is TGTGCCAGCAGTCTCGCCGGGACAGGGTACTACGAGCAGTACTTC. Full variable domain (outside the CDR3, taken from reference TRBV5-5 and TRBJ2-7): DAGVTQSPTHLIKTRGQQVTLRCSPISGHKSVSWYQQVLGQGPQFIFQYYEKEERGRGNFPDRFSARQFPNYSSELNVNALLLGDSALYLCASSLAGTGYYEQYFGPGTRLTVT.